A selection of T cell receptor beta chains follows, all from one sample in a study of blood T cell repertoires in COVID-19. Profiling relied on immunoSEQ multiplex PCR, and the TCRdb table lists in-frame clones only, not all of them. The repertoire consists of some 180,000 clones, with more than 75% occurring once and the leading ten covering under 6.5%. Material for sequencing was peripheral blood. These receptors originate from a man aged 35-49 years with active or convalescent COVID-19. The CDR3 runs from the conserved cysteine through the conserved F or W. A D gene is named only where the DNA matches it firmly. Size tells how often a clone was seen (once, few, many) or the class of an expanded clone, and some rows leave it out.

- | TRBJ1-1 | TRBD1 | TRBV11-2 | TGTGCCAGCAGCCCTACCGGGACAGGGGGCGCGGGAACTGAAGCTTTCTTT | CASSPTGTGGAGTEAFF
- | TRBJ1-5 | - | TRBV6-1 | TGTGCCAGCAGTGAACAGGGTTATCAGCCCCAGCATTTT | CASSEQGYQPQHF
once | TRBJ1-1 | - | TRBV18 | TGTGCCAGCTCACCAAAGCAAACGATGAACACTGAAGCTTTCTTT | CASSPKQTMNTEAFF
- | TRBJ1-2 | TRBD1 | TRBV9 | TGTGCCAGCAGCCCGAGGGACAGCGATGGCTACACCTTC | CASSPRDSDGYTF
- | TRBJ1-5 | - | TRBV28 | TGTGCCAGCAGGGTCGGGTCTCAGCCCCAGCATTTT | CASRVGSQPQHF
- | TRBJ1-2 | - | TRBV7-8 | TGTGCCAGCAGCTTAGTGCTTGGTCCACTGTCGGGCTATGGCTACACCTTC | CASSLVLGPLSGYGYTF
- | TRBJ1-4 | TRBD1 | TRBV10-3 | TGTGCCATCAGTGAGCGGACAGGACAAAATGAAAAACTGTTTTTT | CAISERTGQNEKLFF
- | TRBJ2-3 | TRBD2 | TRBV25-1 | TGTGCCAGCAGGGACGCTAGGCGGGGGGATACTGATACGCAGTATTTT | CASRDARRGDTDTQYF
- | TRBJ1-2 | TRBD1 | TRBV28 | TGTGCCAGCAGTCGACAGGGTTTCTATGGCTACACCTTC | CASSRQGFYGYTF
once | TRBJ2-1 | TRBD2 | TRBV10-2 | TGCGCCAGCAGGTTCACTAGCGGAAATGAGCAGTTCTTC | CASRFTSGNEQFF
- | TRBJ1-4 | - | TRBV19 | TGTGCCAGTAGTGCGAACAGGGTGGTCACTAATGAAAAACTGTTTTTT | CASSANRVVTNEKLFF
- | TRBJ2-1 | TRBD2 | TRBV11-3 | TGTGCCAGCAGCGCCGCCTCTAGCGGAAGTAAACAGTTCTTC | CASSAASSGSKQFF
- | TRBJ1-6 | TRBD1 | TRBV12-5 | TGTGCTAGTGGTTTGTCGACAGGGGGCCTTTCACCCCTCCACTTT | CASGLSTGGLSPLHF
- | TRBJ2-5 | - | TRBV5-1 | TGCGCCAGCAGCTTGAATACTGGGGCGGAGACCCAGTACTTC | CASSLNTGAETQYF
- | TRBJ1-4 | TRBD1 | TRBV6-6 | TGTGCCAGCAGTGACGGGACAGGTCGTAATGAAAAACTGTTTTTT | CASSDGTGRNEKLFF
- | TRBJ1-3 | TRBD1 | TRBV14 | TGTGCCAGCAGCCAAGTTTCGGACAGGGTACGGAGGGTGTCTGGAAACACCATATATTTT | CASSQVSDRVRRVSGNTIYF
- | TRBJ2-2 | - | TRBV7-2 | TGTGCCAGCAGCCCCCCAGGCCTATTGGAGAACACCGGGGAGCTGTTTTTT | CASSPPGLLENTGELFF
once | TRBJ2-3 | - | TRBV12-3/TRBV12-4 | TGTGCCAGCAGTACGGGAAGCACAGATACGCAGTATTTT | CASSTGSTDTQYF
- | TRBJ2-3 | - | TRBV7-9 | TGTGCCAGCAGCTTAGATTCTGCGGGCCGGGGCACAGATACGCAGTATTTT | CASSLDSAGRGTDTQYF
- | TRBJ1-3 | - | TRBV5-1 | TGCGCCAGCAGCCGAGGACCCACAGGGCTAGCTGGAAACACCATATATTTT | CASSRGPTGLAGNTIYF
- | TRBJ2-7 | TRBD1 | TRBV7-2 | TGTGCCAGCGTCCCCGGGACAGGCTCCTACGAGCAGTACTTC | CASVPGTGSYEQYF
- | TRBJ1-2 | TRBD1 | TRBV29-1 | TGCAGCGTTGAACTGGACAGGGTGCGTGGCTACACCTTC | CSVELDRVRGYTF
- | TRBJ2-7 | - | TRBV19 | TGTGCCAGTAGTCCAGGGCTCCGCTACGAGCAGTACTTC | CASSPGLRYEQYF
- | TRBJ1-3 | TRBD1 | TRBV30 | TGTGCCTGGAGTAAGACAGGGGCTGGAAACACCATATATTTT | CAWSKTGAGNTIYF
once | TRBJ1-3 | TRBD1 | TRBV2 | TGTGCCAGCAGTGGGGACAGTTTTACTGGAAACACCATATATTTT | CASSGDSFTGNTIYF
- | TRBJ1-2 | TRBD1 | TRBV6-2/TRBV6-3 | TGTGCCAGCAGTCGGGACAGGGTAACTGGCTACACCTTC | CASSRDRVTGYTF
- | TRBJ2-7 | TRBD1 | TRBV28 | TGTGCCAGCAGTTTATCTAGGGACAGATCCTACGAGCAGTACTTC | CASSLSRDRSYEQYF
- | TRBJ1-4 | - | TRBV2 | TGTGCCAGCACTAAGAGGGCGGGTGAAAAACTGTTTTTT | CASTKRAGEKLFF
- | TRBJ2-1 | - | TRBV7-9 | TGTGCCAGCAGCTTAGTGCAGGGGGGTACTGAGCAGTTCTTC | CASSLVQGGTEQFF
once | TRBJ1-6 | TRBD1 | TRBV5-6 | TGTGCCAGCAGCTTGGGGGGGACAGCTCTCTATAATTCACCCCTCCACTTT | CASSLGGTALYNSPLHF
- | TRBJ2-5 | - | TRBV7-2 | TGTGCCAGCAGCTTAGTCCATCAAGAGACCCAGTACTTC | CASSLVHQETQYF
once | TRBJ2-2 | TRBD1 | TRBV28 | TGTGCCAGCAGAGCATACGGGACAGAGAACACCGGGGAGCTGTTTTTT | CASRAYGTENTGELFF
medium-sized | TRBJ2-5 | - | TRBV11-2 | TGTGCCAGCAGCTCTTCGGGGGAGACCCAGTACTTC | CASSSSGETQYF
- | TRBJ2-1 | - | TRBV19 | TGTGCCAGTAGTTCAGGCAGGTACAATGAGCAGTTCTTC | CASSSGRYNEQFF
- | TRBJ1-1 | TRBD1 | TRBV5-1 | TGCGCCAGCAGCCCCGGGACAGGGAACACTGAAGCTTTCTTT | CASSPGTGNTEAFF
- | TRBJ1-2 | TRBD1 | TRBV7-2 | TGTGCCAGCAGCACCCGAATACTCCCCGGGACAGCACTCTATGGCTACACCTTC | CASSTRILPGTALYGYTF
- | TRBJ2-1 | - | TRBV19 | TGTGCCAGTAGTATAGGCGGGGCTCAAGACTTCTACAATGAGCAGTTCTTC | CASSIGGAQDFYNEQFF
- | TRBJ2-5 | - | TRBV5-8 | TGTGCCAGCAGCTTGAGGATAGGAGGCCAGTACTTC | CASSLRIGGQYF
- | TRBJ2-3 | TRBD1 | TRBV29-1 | TGCAGCGTTGAAGATTTGGTTTGGGACAGGGACACAGATACGCAGTATTTT | CSVEDLVWDRDTDTQYF
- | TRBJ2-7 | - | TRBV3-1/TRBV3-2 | TGTGCCAGCAGCCAAGATCTTGGAGGGAAGGAGCAGTACTTC | CASSQDLGGKEQYF
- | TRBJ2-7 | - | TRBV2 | TGTGCCAGCAGTGTGTCTAGCTACGAGCAGTACTTC | CASSVSSYEQYF
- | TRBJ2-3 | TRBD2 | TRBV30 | TGTGCCTGTGTTAGCGGGAGCACAGATACGCAGTATTTT | CACVSGSTDTQYF
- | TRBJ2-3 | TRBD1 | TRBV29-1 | TGCAGCGTTGATACAGGGGCGGGAGATACGCAGTATTTT | CSVDTGAGDTQYF
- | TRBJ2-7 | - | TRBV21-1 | TGTGCCAGCAGCAAAGTTCGCGGACAGGGGGCCGAGCAGTACTTC | CASSKVRGQGAEQYF
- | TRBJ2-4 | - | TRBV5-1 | TGCGCCAGCAGCTTGGAGGGGACTAACATTCAGTACTTC | CASSLEGTNIQYF
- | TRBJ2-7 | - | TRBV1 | TGCACCAGCAGCCAAGTAAGGCAGGGGGGCTACGAGCAGTACTTC | CTSSQVRQGGYEQYF
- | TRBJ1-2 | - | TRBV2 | TGTGCCAGCAGTGAAGGGAGCTACTACACCTTC | CASSEGSYYTF
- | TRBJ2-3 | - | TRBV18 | TGTGCCAGTTCCCAAGAGGGCCTGACGCAGTATTTT | CASSQEGLTQYF
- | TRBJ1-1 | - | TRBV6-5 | TGTGCCAGCAAAACTCCGGGCAGGGGTAACACTGAAGCTTTCTTT | CASKTPGRGNTEAFF